This entry describes one T cell receptor (beta chain). The antigen it recognizes is unknown. Nothing much larger sits one base from this clone, and base qualities are not available. The data were taken from a study of cytomegalovirus exposure and HLA in healthy donors (dated by TCRdb to about 2017). In terms of the full investigation: In an earlier analysis of under 600 of the donors, 276 Gb of sequence data and 90 million to 130 million unique TCR beta sequences from about 180 million T cells were reported. Of the roughly 430 genotyped donors, approximately 82% fell in the genetic ancestry cluster associated with self-reported Caucasian donors. An early release covering roughly 640 HLA-typed donors comprised roughly 300 gigabases of sequencing data and around 80 million unique TCR sequences. To decide whether each TCR beta V gene segment behaved as functional or pseudogenic, an earlier analysis of several hundred of the donors relied on high-throughput TCR beta sequencing. The study profiled the T cell repertoires of about 640 subjects by immunosequencing and related them to cytomegalovirus serostatus. Alongside the repertoire data, information on donor age, sex, ethnicity and CMV serostatus was compiled. The aim of the study was to test whether cataloging public T cell receptors could identify signatures of past pathogen exposure. A later genetic analysis used genome-wide SNP genotypes for about 60% of the roughly 700 donors, treating that subset as a discovery cohort. The study combined high-throughput TCR immunosequencing, statistical association of individual TCRs with disease status, and machine learning to predict cytomegalovirus infection status. HLA typing included class I and class II loci at four-digit resolution. Typing coverage varied by locus: about 620-630 donors for A, B, C, DRB1 and DQB1; approximately 500 for DQA1; more than 600 for DPA1; under 490 for DPB1. All discovery cohort repertoires had been generated using a single sequencing platform. Besides the first cohort of 666 subjects, a separate validation cohort made up of over 100 different subjects was used. Among some 400 genotyped donors of the cohort, an average of roughly 230,000 unique TCR beta nucleotide sequences was sequenced per donor, of which 15% to 20% were non-productive. Rather than drawing on any new phenotypic data, the later analysis identified candidate immune exposures from TCR beta sequences and the way those sequences occurred across donors. Roughly five DR-DQ haplotypes were treated as single units for association and clustering because of strong linkage in the cohort. A later analysis re-examined previously published TCR beta repertoires from about 700 donors and added high-resolution HLA genotyping to investigate patterns of TCR occurrence.

The CDR3 runs 14 residues from the cysteine to the phenylalanine. Only the CDR3 DNA stays, 42 bases, in frame from base 1. Relative to germline, V is 8 bases shorter and J is 2 bases shorter, with 16 bases between their ends. As encoded in the germline V gene (reference sequence), CDR1 is SEHNR while CDR2 is FQNEAQ. What the research found in general, with its limitations: Across donors, most TCR sequences were observed very rarely, whereas some public TCRs were present in many individuals. The study gave a list of roughly 150 TCR beta chains associated with cytomegalovirus. Cytomegalovirus status was reported to be diagnosed by the classifier with high specificity and sensitivity in both the original and validation cohorts. Strong co-occurrence of HLA alleles, especially DR and DQ, made assigning TCR associations to individual alleles difficult. According to a later analysis, most CMV-associated TCR beta chains appeared to be HLA-restricted, and the HLA associations seemed to be driven largely by CMV exposure. A further reported finding was that TCR beta sequences accurately predicted the HLA-A and HLA-B alleles for most subjects in the first cohort. Broadly in line with IMGT annotations, most TCR beta V segments showed up in productive rearrangements about 87% or about 30% of the time in an earlier analysis of a few hundred of the donors. In a later analysis, TCR association rates were found to vary across HLA loci, with the most associated TCRs seen for DRB1 alleles and the fewest for HLA-C alleles. The authors suggested that the approach could potentially be extended to other disease states and immunological phenotypes. In a later genetic analysis, a missense DCLRE1C variant was associated with V-gene and J-gene trimming of TCR beta chains, and the association was replicated in an independent cohort. Correlated functional status among segregating V segments might be attributable to linkage disequilibrium, but an unknown experimental factor could not be ruled out. Compared with the approximately 670-donor mean, donors in an Asian-associated ancestry cluster had fewer N-insertions in productive TCRs, according to a later genetic analysis. Compared with equally common non-associated chains, HLA-associated TCR beta chains in a later analysis were more clonally expanded and had lower generation probabilities. Immune exposure information for the cohort was limited to CMV serostatus. The cohort was sequenced for TCR beta chains only, and without alpha or paired-chain data the features that could be detected were limited. A few of the identified cytomegalovirus-associated TCR beta chains were confirmed in vitro to be specific for cytomegalovirus antigens. Some IMGT-functional V segments, including TRBV6-2 and TRBV6-3, could not be distinguished by the 87-base-pair reads and were therefore excluded. At a false discovery rate of 0.05, a later analysis linked under 20,000 TCR beta sequences to specific HLA alleles. Sequencing depth was assumed to be roughly uniform across donors in the presence/absence analyses, though that assumption may not hold. The sequencing pipeline was judged likely to have produced a cluster of highly shared sequence variants as a technical artifact. A later analysis reported that several top co-occurrence clusters appeared linked to parvovirus B19, influenza, CMV and Epstein-Barr virus. HLA typing was unavailable for some donors at each locus, so association tests used only the typed subset. Over 15 rarely observed V segments, including chromosome 9 orphons, were excluded from the earlier analysis of 550 to 700 of the donors because counts were too low.

In total, about 650 healthy bone marrow donors made up the cohort. All cohort members were sampled while nominally healthy, although unrecorded immune exposures were likely present. The donor was CMV seropositive and belonged to the group of 270 or so seropositive cohort members. A peripheral blood sample was provided by each donor, and peripheral blood mononuclear cells were used for TCR beta sequencing. Genomic DNA extraction from the blood cell samples was performed with the Qiagen DNeasy Blood Extraction Kit. Libraries were built with the immunoSEQ multiplex PCR assay. For the multiplex PCR, a mixture combining 60 forward primers for TCR Vbeta segments and 13 reverse primers for TCR Jbeta segments was used. A multiplex PCR assay on genomic DNA amplified the CDR3 region of rearranged TCR beta genes. The Illumina HiSeq System was used to sequence the amplified TCR beta libraries as 87-base-pair reads. As for how the authors treated the data: A later analysis tallied 75 million to 95 million unique TCR beta chains across the 600 to 700 repertoires, and approximately 9.9 million of those chains were shared by two or more donors. A nearest-neighbor algorithm error-corrected the raw reads and collapsed the reads into unique sequences, merging closely related sequences to remove PCR and sequencing errors. Alignment of CDR3 sequences to IMGT reference sequences was used to assign V, D and J gene segments. For a sequence to be retained, a match of at least six nucleotides was required to both a V gene segment and a J gene segment. A rearrangement was called productive if the CDR3 had no stop codons and remained in frame with V and J, and every other rearrangement was called non-productive. CDR3 was defined according to IMGT convention as the region running from the second conserved V-encoded cysteine to the conserved J-encoded phenylalanine. The earlier analysis of some 550 of the donors excluded any sequence lacking an unambiguous match to a single V gene segment. An earlier analysis of 500 to 600 of the donors classified V segments as functional when productive rearrangements were above 56.7% and as segregating when the standard deviation between donors was above 5%. To diagnose cytomegalovirus status from the catalog of TCR beta chain sequences, a statistical classification framework was built. In a later analysis, TCR nucleotide sequences were compared against IMGT/GENE-DB human TR gene sequences so that V and J genes could be assigned. Using the TCRdist pipeline, a later analysis assigned CDR3 sequences along with most-parsimonious VDJ recombination scenarios. In a later analysis, every TCR beta chain was defined by the combination of its CDR3 amino acid sequence and its V-gene family, and reads without a unique V-gene family were dropped. To address suspected cross-contamination and a sequencing artifact, a later analysis removed 450 to 700 highly shared, low-generation-probability nucleotide sequences. A later analysis calculated a clonal expansion index for each public chain from normalized within-repertoire ranks of inferred template counts. In a later analysis, generation probabilities were computed using a VDJ recombination model fitted to out-of-frame rearrangements, and the results were checked against IGoR. Hypergeometric tests were used in a later analysis to score TCR-TCR, TCR-HLA and TCR-CMV co-occurrence, with a repertoire-size bias correction applied to the TCR pairs. In a later analysis, false discovery rates were estimated by permuting HLA or CMV assignments 20 times. In a later analysis, co-occurring TCRs were grouped with DBSCAN, and TCRdist sequence similarity was added when clustering was performed within HLA-allele-positive subsets. Repertoires with fewer than 30,000 or more than 120,000 public chains were left out of co-occurrence clustering, as were four to six repertoires with anomalous nucleotide sharing. TCRdb's version of the immuneACCESS table is confined to in-frame rearrangements and falls short of the full clone set. An unresolved V gene accounts for under half of the shortfall where checked; the remainder is of unknown origin. D and trimming were read from the DNA, whereas the V and J calls and clone size are those reported in that table. The sample table shows over 150,000 clones, and about three quarters are seen once. 2% to 3% of the sample rests with the top ten.

Specimen: PBMCs. The rearrangement combines TRBV7-9 with TRBJ2-7; TRBD1 could be the D gene, as 5 bases match. This TCR derives from a woman aged 40 to 50 in good health and CMV-seropositive. At the DNA level, the sequence is TGTGCCAGCTCCCCGGGCAGGGTAGCCTACGAGCAGTACTTC. It specifies CASSPGRVAYEQYF.